The present TCR beta chain was sequenced within a study of blood T cell repertoires in COVID-19. The protocol was immunoSEQ multiplex PCR, while the TCRdb copy is restricted to in-frame clones and leaves out a portion. Found here are about 210,000 clones, roughly 79% of them singletons; the top ten hold around 9%. This clone was detected only a few times. Germline loops: CDR1 MNHNS, CDR2 SASEGT. V trimming: 3 bases; J trimming: 7 bases; junction bases outside the gene matches: 3. This CDR3 region has 13 residues. The gene calls are TRBV6-1 and TRBJ1-2; TRBD1 aligns across 9 bases. This TCR came from a woman in her 50s with acute COVID-19. Sample: PBMCs or T cells enriched from blood (not recorded which). The CDR3: CASSERTGVGYTF. The DNA of the CDR3 is TGTGCCAGCAGTGAGCGGACAGGGGTTGGCTACACCTTC.